This TCR beta chain appears in the sequencing data of a study of CD8+ T cells in alopecia areata. The sample holds a few counts of this clone. Its antigen is unidentified. Lesional scalp punch biopsies and peripheral blood were collected from alopecia areata patients. Broader study findings: Greater clonality was observed in lesional scalp samples, especially alopecia totalis/universalis, versus normal scalp. Patients shared TCRs less clearly than mice did, possibly owing to HLA.

Extraction and reverse transcription of RNA yielded cDNA as the sequencing template. The table came from immunoSEQ multiplex PCR; TCRdb's copy has only in-frame clones and leaves some out. This sample has some 30,000 clones; 62% occur once, and the top ten carry over 15%. This CDR3 spans 15 amino acids. V lost 0 bases, J lost 2 bases, and 10 bases lay in between. The germline V gene encodes CDR1 LGHNA and CDR2 YNFKEQ. V usage is TRBV4-2 and J usage is TRBJ2-5; D remains ambiguous. Sequences were obtained from NKG2D-high CD8+ T cells sorted from blood. The sequence derives from a human donor with alopecia areata. The CDR3 region is CASSQEVGNQETQYF. As DNA, the CDR3 is TGTGCCAGCAGCCAAGAGGTCGGAAATCAAGAGACCCAGTACTTC.